This T cell receptor (beta chain) is from a study of shared clonotypes between healthy human individuals. TCRdb's table, derived via immunoSEQ multiplex PCR, lists solely in-frame clones and lacks some. The sample holds under 600,000 clones, roughly 98% seen once. Naive CD8 cells were CD45RO-negative, positively selected for CCR7, excluding terminally differentiated effector memory CD45RA+ cells. V lost 3 bases and J 3 bases, leaving 12 bases between the germline ends. The CDR3 covers 15 residues. CDR1 SGHTA and CDR2 FQGNSA come from the germline V gene. The V and J genes are TRBV7-2 and TRBJ1-5, with D possibly matching TRBD1 (6 bases). The TCR was taken from a man aged 30 to 39 in good health. The material sequenced was naive CD8+ T cells sorted from blood. The CDR3 bases are TGTGCCAGCAGCTTTTTCGTGGGGGCCAATCAGCCCCAGCATTTT. This codes for CASSFFVGANQPQHF.